Listed below are T cell receptor beta chains from one sample, sequenced in a study of radiotherapy plus CTLA-4 blockade in lung cancer. Data came from immunoSEQ multiplex PCR; TCRdb stores just in-frame clones and leaves some out. The table has approximately 99,000 clones, just over 85% seen once. Sequencing was performed on peripheral blood, taken from a patient treated with radiotherapy plus ipilimumab. These receptors were obtained from a human donor with non-small cell lung cancer that progressed on radiotherapy plus ipilimumab. The CDR3 runs from the conserved cysteine through the conserved F or W. Each record gives: CDR3 length, clone size, J gene, D gene, V gene, CDR3 protein, CDR3 DNA. The D gene is left open where the match is weak. Expanded clones are given a class, and other clones once, few, many or no size at all.

CDR3 length: 16
clone size: NA
J gene: TRBJ1-3
D gene: NA
V gene: TRBV4-1
CDR3 protein: CASSPLGRTSGNTIYF
CDR3 DNA: TGCGCCAGCAGCCCCCTAGGACGGACCTCTGGAAACACCATATATTTT

CDR3 length: 15
clone size: once
J gene: TRBJ2-2
D gene: NA
V gene: TRBV18
CDR3 protein: CASSPYQGHTGELFF
CDR3 DNA: TGTGCCAGCTCACCATATCAGGGGCACACCGGGGAGCTGTTTTTT

CDR3 length: 14
clone size: NA
J gene: TRBJ2-7
D gene: NA
V gene: TRBV6-5
CDR3 protein: CASMTGLPMSEQYF
CDR3 DNA: TGTGCCAGCATGACAGGACTCCCAATGAGCGAGCAGTACTTC

CDR3 length: 13
clone size: NA
J gene: TRBJ2-7
D gene: TRBD2
V gene: TRBV6-5
CDR3 protein: CASRGTSVGEQYF
CDR3 DNA: TGTGCCAGCAGGGGGACTAGCGTGGGAGAGCAGTACTTC

CDR3 length: 14
clone size: NA
J gene: TRBJ2-7
D gene: NA
V gene: TRBV19
CDR3 protein: CASSMFGSAYEQYF
CDR3 DNA: TGTGCCAGTAGTATGTTCGGGTCGGCCTACGAGCAGTACTTC

CDR3 length: 13
clone size: NA
J gene: TRBJ1-2
D gene: NA
V gene: TRBV5-6
CDR3 protein: CASSLTEFYGYTF
CDR3 DNA: TGTGCCAGCAGCTTGACAGAATTCTATGGCTACACCTTC

CDR3 length: 13
clone size: NA
J gene: TRBJ2-7
D gene: NA
V gene: TRBV7-3
CDR3 protein: CASIYSTGGEQYF
CDR3 DNA: TGTGCCAGCATATACTCGACAGGTGGGGAGCAGTACTTC

CDR3 length: 14
clone size: NA
J gene: TRBJ1-2
D gene: NA
V gene: TRBV2
CDR3 protein: CASSESLEVYGYTF
CDR3 DNA: TGTGCCAGCAGTGAATCCCTGGAAGTCTATGGCTACACCTTC

CDR3 length: 16
clone size: NA
J gene: TRBJ1-1
D gene: NA
V gene: TRBV5-1
CDR3 protein: CASSLGTANRGTEAFF
CDR3 DNA: TGCGCCAGCAGCTTGGGGACAGCTAACCGAGGCACTGAAGCTTTCTTT

CDR3 length: 15
clone size: NA
J gene: TRBJ2-7
D gene: NA
V gene: TRBV7-9
CDR3 protein: CASSVTGAAPHEQYF
CDR3 DNA: TGTGCCAGCAGCGTTACGGGGGCAGCCCCGCATGAGCAGTACTTC

CDR3 length: 13
clone size: NA
J gene: TRBJ2-1
D gene: NA
V gene: TRBV6-5
CDR3 protein: CASSYQAPSAQFF
CDR3 DNA: TGTGCCAGCAGTTACCAGGCCCCATCCGCGCAGTTCTTC

CDR3 length: 18
clone size: NA
J gene: TRBJ2-4
D gene: TRBD2
V gene: TRBV27
CDR3 protein: CASSPPGLAGGAKNIQYF
CDR3 DNA: TGTGCCAGCAGTCCCCCGGGACTAGCGGGAGGTGCCAAAAACATTCAGTACTTC

CDR3 length: 14
clone size: few
J gene: TRBJ2-7
D gene: NA
V gene: TRBV27
CDR3 protein: CASSLGQGRGEQYF
CDR3 DNA: TGTGCCAGCAGTTTGGGACAAGGGCGGGGGGAGCAGTACTTC

CDR3 length: 11
clone size: NA
J gene: TRBJ2-3
D gene: NA
V gene: TRBV20-1
CDR3 protein: CSATITDTQYF
CDR3 DNA: TGCAGTGCAACGATTACAGATACGCAGTATTTT

CDR3 length: 14
clone size: NA
J gene: TRBJ1-1
D gene: TRBD1
V gene: TRBV29-1
CDR3 protein: CSGSPGGVGTEAFF
CDR3 DNA: TGCAGCGGTTCCCCAGGGGGCGTGGGAACTGAAGCTTTCTTT

CDR3 length: 12
clone size: NA
J gene: TRBJ1-1
D gene: NA
V gene: TRBV18
CDR3 protein: CASSPGTPEAFF
CDR3 DNA: TGTGCCAGCTCACCCGGTACCCCTGAAGCTTTCTTT

CDR3 length: 15
clone size: NA
J gene: TRBJ1-5
D gene: TRBD1
V gene: TRBV2
CDR3 protein: CASSDPDRVGQPQHF
CDR3 DNA: TGTGCCAGCAGTGACCCGGACAGGGTTGGACAGCCCCAGCATTTT

CDR3 length: 12
clone size: NA
J gene: TRBJ1-2
D gene: NA
V gene: TRBV5-6
CDR3 protein: CASSGPGYGYTF
CDR3 DNA: TGTGCCAGCAGCGGGCCGGGCTATGGCTACACCTTC

CDR3 length: 13
clone size: NA
J gene: TRBJ2-7
D gene: NA
V gene: TRBV11-2
CDR3 protein: CASSFSTAGEQYF
CDR3 DNA: TGTGCCAGCAGCTTTTCGACAGCTGGCGAGCAGTACTTC

CDR3 length: 15
clone size: NA
J gene: TRBJ2-3
D gene: TRBD1
V gene: TRBV6-5
CDR3 protein: CASSLDRGSADTQYF
CDR3 DNA: TGTGCCAGCAGTCTGGACAGGGGAAGCGCAGATACGCAGTATTTT

CDR3 length: 16
clone size: NA
J gene: TRBJ1-3
D gene: NA
V gene: TRBV19
CDR3 protein: CASSIPGRVSGNTIYF
CDR3 DNA: TGTGCCAGTAGTATCCCAGGCAGGGTCTCTGGAAACACCATATATTTT

CDR3 length: 13
clone size: NA
J gene: TRBJ1-4
D gene: NA
V gene: TRBV18
CDR3 protein: CASSRQRNEKLFF
CDR3 DNA: TGTGCCAGCTCACGTCAGAGAAATGAAAAACTGTTTTTT

CDR3 length: 19
clone size: NA
J gene: TRBJ2-3
D gene: NA
V gene: TRBV10-3
CDR3 protein: CAISESGRITSPHTDTQYF
CDR3 DNA: TGTGCCATCAGTGAGTCAGGCAGGATCACCTCCCCTCACACAGATACGCAGTATTTT

CDR3 length: 15
clone size: NA
J gene: TRBJ2-7
D gene: NA
V gene: TRBV19
CDR3 protein: CASSITTGSSYEQYF
CDR3 DNA: TGTGCCAGTAGTATAACTACCGGGAGCTCCTACGAGCAGTACTTC

CDR3 length: 13
clone size: NA
J gene: TRBJ2-5
D gene: TRBD1
V gene: TRBV2
CDR3 protein: CASSRQGQETQYF
CDR3 DNA: TGTGCCAGCAGTAGACAGGGCCAAGAGACCCAGTACTTC

CDR3 length: 16
clone size: NA
J gene: TRBJ1-1
D gene: TRBD1
V gene: TRBV28
CDR3 protein: CASTELQGALNTEAFF
CDR3 DNA: TGTGCCAGCACCGAGCTCCAGGGGGCGCTGAACACTGAAGCTTTCTTT

CDR3 length: 12
clone size: NA
J gene: TRBJ1-2
D gene: NA
V gene: TRBV11-3
CDR3 protein: CASSLMGDGYTF
CDR3 DNA: TGTGCCAGCAGCTTAATGGGGGATGGCTACACCTTC

CDR3 length: 16
clone size: NA
J gene: TRBJ2-1
D gene: TRBD2
V gene: TRBV4-1
CDR3 protein: CASSQAGLAGGGEQFF
CDR3 DNA: TGCGCCAGCAGCCAAGCGGGGCTAGCGGGAGGGGGTGAGCAGTTCTTC

CDR3 length: 11
clone size: NA
J gene: TRBJ2-3
D gene: NA
V gene: TRBV5-1
CDR3 protein: CASSDGTSRYF
CDR3 DNA: TGCGCCAGCAGCGACGGGACGTCTCGGTATTTT

CDR3 length: 15
clone size: NA
J gene: TRBJ2-7
D gene: TRBD2
V gene: TRBV19
CDR3 protein: CASSLSSGSRYEQYF
CDR3 DNA: TGTGCCAGTAGTCTCTCTAGCGGGAGCAGATACGAGCAGTACTTC

CDR3 length: 14
clone size: NA
J gene: TRBJ1-1
D gene: NA
V gene: TRBV5-1
CDR3 protein: CASSIGQVNTEAFF
CDR3 DNA: TGCGCCAGCAGCATTGGGCAGGTTAACACTGAAGCTTTCTTT

CDR3 length: 19
clone size: NA
J gene: TRBJ2-5
D gene: TRBD1
V gene: TRBV5-1
CDR3 protein: CASSLGTGWPGAEEETQYF
CDR3 DNA: TGCGCCAGCAGCTTAGGGACAGGTTGGCCGGGAGCCGAGGAAGAGACCCAGTACTTC

CDR3 length: 15
clone size: NA
J gene: TRBJ2-7
D gene: TRBD1
V gene: TRBV6-6
CDR3 protein: CASTSTRDRVYEQYF
CDR3 DNA: TGTGCCAGCACCTCAACCCGGGACAGGGTCTACGAGCAGTACTTC

CDR3 length: 16
clone size: NA
J gene: TRBJ2-5
D gene: TRBD2
V gene: TRBV15
CDR3 protein: CATSRRGLAGGETQYF
CDR3 DNA: TGTGCCACCAGCAGAAGGGGACTAGCGGGAGGAGAGACCCAGTACTTC

CDR3 length: 15
clone size: NA
J gene: TRBJ1-2
D gene: TRBD1
V gene: TRBV6-6
CDR3 protein: CASRDRGDGGYGYTF
CDR3 DNA: TGTGCCAGCAGAGACAGGGGAGATGGGGGCTATGGCTACACCTTC

CDR3 length: 11
clone size: NA
J gene: TRBJ2-1
D gene: NA
V gene: TRBV6-5
CDR3 protein: CASSLGYEQFF
CDR3 DNA: TGTGCCAGCAGCCTCGGCTATGAGCAGTTCTTC

CDR3 length: 15
clone size: NA
J gene: TRBJ2-7
D gene: TRBD2
V gene: TRBV25-1
CDR3 protein: CASRRAGGDNYEQYF
CDR3 DNA: TGTGCCAGCAGGAGGGCTGGGGGGGATAACTACGAGCAGTACTTC

CDR3 length: 13
clone size: NA
J gene: TRBJ2-7
D gene: NA
V gene: TRBV14
CDR3 protein: CASRPTESYEQYF
CDR3 DNA: TGTGCCAGCAGACCGACAGAATCCTACGAGCAGTACTTC

CDR3 length: 15
clone size: NA
J gene: TRBJ2-2
D gene: TRBD2
V gene: TRBV18
CDR3 protein: CASSPQLARTGELFF
CDR3 DNA: TGTGCCAGCTCACCACAACTAGCGAGGACCGGGGAGCTGTTTTTT

CDR3 length: 17
clone size: NA
J gene: TRBJ2-3
D gene: NA
V gene: TRBV5-1
CDR3 protein: CASSQTPRIAVTDTQYF
CDR3 DNA: TGCGCCAGCAGCCAAACACCCCGAATAGCGGTCACAGATACGCAGTATTTT

CDR3 length: 15
clone size: NA
J gene: TRBJ2-7
D gene: TRBD2
V gene: TRBV30
CDR3 protein: CAWSPGLAGTYEQYF
CDR3 DNA: TGTGCCTGGAGTCCGGGACTAGCGGGAACCTACGAGCAGTACTTC

CDR3 length: 15
clone size: NA
J gene: TRBJ1-2
D gene: NA
V gene: TRBV27
CDR3 protein: CASTPGPGRNYGYTF
CDR3 DNA: TGTGCCAGCACCCCCGGGCCGGGACGGAACTATGGCTACACCTTC

CDR3 length: 14
clone size: NA
J gene: TRBJ1-2
D gene: NA
V gene: TRBV5-4
CDR3 protein: CASSARQANYGYTF
CDR3 DNA: TGTGCCAGCAGCGCTCGACAGGCTAACTATGGCTACACCTTC

CDR3 length: 13
clone size: NA
J gene: TRBJ2-3
D gene: TRBD2
V gene: TRBV6-1
CDR3 protein: CATLAVGADTQYF
CDR3 DNA: TGTGCCACCCTAGCGGTTGGCGCAGATACGCAGTATTTT

CDR3 length: 15
clone size: NA
J gene: TRBJ1-4
D gene: NA
V gene: TRBV27
CDR3 protein: CASSLSPGSNEKLFF
CDR3 DNA: TGTGCCAGCAGTTTATCTCCAGGGTCTAATGAAAAACTGTTTTTT